These 17 T cell receptor beta chains were all obtained from the same sample, sequenced in a study of human T cells and chemical hapten exposure. Time point described: patch test 1, 2 weeks after DPC sensitization. Treatment in this sample: therapeutic diphenylcyclopropenone sensitization with weekly scalp DPC. A single record per CDR3 protein comes from TCRdb applying MiXCR to the RACE reads. The profile covers about 360,000 distinct CDR3 sequences, with roughly 5% appearing a single time and around 2.3% taken by the ten largest. The source was whole blood, collected in connection with sensitization to the hapten diphenylcyclopropenone (DPC). Source of these receptors: a woman aged 45-60 years with alopecia areata. Some clones in this sample may be carry-over from other donors' samples.

The sample holds many counts of this clonotype. CDR3 residues: CASSQGVAGKTYEQYF. DNA for the CDR3: TGTGCCAGCAGCCAAGGGGTAGCGGGGAAGACCTACGAGCAGTACTTC. The chain carries TRBV3-1 and TRBJ2-7; TRBD2 aligns across 8 bases. The germline CDR1 and CDR2 sequences are LGHDT and YNNKEL (reference sequence). V lost 1 base to trimming and J lost 2 bases; unmatched junction nucleotides: 7. The CDR3 spans 16 residues.

This clonotype was seen at least ten times. This chain joins TRBV7-9 and TRBJ1-6; no firm D call. The CDR3 is 13 residues long. Germline V gives CDR1 SEHNR, CDR2 FQNEAQ (reference sequence). The V gene lost 6 bases and the J gene lost 8 bases, with 11 bases spanning the gap. CDR3 coding DNA: TGTGCCAGCAGTAGGGAGTTAGATTCACCCCTCCACTTT. It is translated as CASSRELDSPLHF.

This clonotype was recorded a few times. This sequence joins TRBV9 and TRBJ2-5; D uncertain. Germline V gene lookup returns CDR1 SGDLS and CDR2 YYNGEE. With 0 bases removed from V and 1 base from J, the gap between germline ends came to 19 bases. This CDR3 is 18 amino acids long. DNA for the CDR3: TGTGCCAGCAGCGTAGGCGACAAAATGCTCCCACTCCAAGAGACCCAGTACTTC. This translates into CASSVGDKMLPLQETQYF.

This clonotype was seen at least ten times. The rearrangement links TRBV20-1 to TRBJ2-5, with D tentatively TRBD1 (5 bases). The CDR3 is 14 residues long. V was trimmed by 2 bases and J by 5 bases, leaving 15 bases between them. Germline CDR1 is DFQATT and CDR2 is SNEGSKA (reference sequence). The CDR3 region has the DNA TGCAGTGCTAGAACCCAGGGCTTCGGGGAGACCCAGTACTTC. Translation gives CSARTQGFGETQYF.

This clonotype was observed at least ten times. The CDR3 is CASSQDVGTTPHF. CDR3 sequence (DNA): TGTGCCAGCAGCCAAGATGTGGGGACAACCCCACATTTT. The rearrangement links TRBV7-9 to TRBJ1-5; tentatively, D is TRBD1 (6 bases). The V gene's germline CDR1 is SEHNR and CDR2 FQNEAQ (reference sequence). The CDR3 totals 13 residues. V lost 5 bases to trimming and J lost 16 bases, with 21 bases between them. Full variable domain (outside the CDR3, taken from reference TRBV7-9 and TRBJ1-5): DTGVSQNPRHKITKRGQNVTFRCDPISEHNRLYWYRQTLGQGPEFLTYFQNEAQLEKSRLLSDRFSAERPKGSFSTLEIQRTEQGDSAMYLCASSQDVGTTPHFGDGTRLSIL.

This clonotype was found many times. The chain links TRBV5-1 to TRBJ1-6; tentative D call: TRBD1 (5 bases). This CDR3 has 15 residues. In germline, CDR1 is SGHRS, CDR2 YFSETQ. The germline V and J ends were trimmed by 1 base and 8 bases, with 13 bases remaining between them. CDR3 residues: CASSLTGVFDSPLHF. The CDR3 DNA sequence: TGCGCCAGCAGCTTGACGGGGGTATTCGATTCACCCCTCCACTTT.

This clonotype was detected a few times. The chain uses TRBV20-1 and TRBJ2-6, with 10 bases aligning to TRBD1. V lost 5 bases to trimming and J lost 4 bases; unmatched junction nucleotides: 8. Germline-derived CDR1 and CDR2 are DFQATT and SNEGSKA (reference sequence). The CDR3 is made up of 16 amino acids. The CDR3 DNA follows: TGCAGTGCTGGCGGGACAGGGGAGTCAGGGGCCAACGTCCTGACTTTC. It translates to CSAGGTGESGANVLTF.

In this sample, this clonotype turned up many times. The V and J genes are TRBV20-1 and TRBJ1-4; 7 nucleotides line up with TRBD1. The junction had 12 bases not matched to a gene; V was cut back by 0 bases and J by 11 bases. Germline V gene lookup returns CDR1 DFQATT and CDR2 SNEGSKA (reference sequence). The CDR3 extends over 15 amino acids. CDR3 sequence (DNA): TGCAGTGCTAGAGATCAGGGCACAGGGGTATGGAAACTGTTTTTT. Translating it yields CSARDQGTGVWKLFF.

A word on this clonotype: One base away lies a much larger clone, so this may be a sequencing read error. The V gene is TRBV7-2, the J gene TRBJ2-3; 10 nucleotides match TRBD2. V trimming: 5 bases; J trimming: 4 bases; junction bases outside the gene matches: 6. Germline assignment: CDR1 SGHTA and CDR2 FQGNSA. The CDR3 is 15 residues long. The chain's CDR3 is CASSQGLAEADTQYF. CDR3 in DNA: TGTGCCAGCAGCCAAGGACTAGCGGAAGCAGATACGCAGTATTTT.

A note on this clonotype: One end of the junction does not line up with germline, which may come from a read error. J is TRBJ2-7 and V is TRBV3-1, with D tentatively TRBD2 (6 bases). CDR3 length: 15 amino acids. Germline assignment: CDR1 LGHDT and CDR2 YNNKEL (reference sequence). The CDR3 region is CVSSPSGTGAYEQYF. For the CDR3, the DNA is TGTGTCAGCAGCCCTTCCGGGACGGGGGCCTACGAGCAGTACTTC.

This clonotype was picked up many times. This sequence joins TRBV28 and TRBJ2-7, with TRBD1 matching over 9 bases. Germline V gene data show CDR1 as MDHEN and CDR2 as SYDVKM. V lost 5 bases and J lost 6; bases outside the gene matches: 8. The CDR3 runs 14 residues. The CDR3 is CASSLGTGSPEQYF. DNA of the CDR3: TGTGCCAGCAGTCTCGGGACAGGGAGTCCCGAGCAGTACTTC.

In DNA, the CDR3 is TGCAGTGCTGGTGCGGGGGACTACACAGATACGCAGTATTTT. It translates to CSAGAGDYTDTQYF. The chain is built from TRBV20-1 and TRBJ2-3; 7 bases align to TRBD2. Germline V CDR1 and CDR2: DFQATT, SNEGSKA (reference sequence). With 5 bases clipped from V and 2 bases from J, the junction kept 7 bases outside the gene matches. CDR3 length equals 14 residues.

This clonotype occurred many times. This chain links TRBV29-1 with TRBJ2-3; no clear D gene. The CDR3 runs to 12 residues. Trimming took off 2 bases at V and 2 bases at J, with 5 bases between the two ends. Germline CDR1 is SQVTM and CDR2 is ANQGSEA. The CDR3 protein is CSVELNTDTQYF. The DNA for the CDR3 is TGCAGCGTTGAACTAAACACAGATACGCAGTATTTT.

The rearrangement uses TRBV6-6 and TRBJ1-5; D possibly corresponds to TRBD1 (6 bases). Germline V gives CDR1 MNHNY, CDR2 SVGAGI (reference sequence). The CDR3 has 15 residues. Trimming took off 7 bases at V and 2 bases at J, with 15 bases between the two ends. Here the CDR3 reads CASINLGGGNQPQHF. CDR3 bases: TGTGCCAGCATTAACCTTGGGGGCGGCAATCAGCCCCAGCATTTT.

This clonotype came up many times. The genes are TRBV27 and TRBJ1-5, with 7 bases lining up with TRBD1. J lost 4 bases, V lost 5 bases, and 8 bases had no gene match. CDR3 length equals 15 residues. Per the germline V gene, CDR1 is MNHEY and CDR2 is SMNVEV (reference sequence). The CDR3 protein is CASSPGQVLNQPQHF. The CDR3 DNA reads as TGTGCCAGCAGTCCAGGACAGGTGCTAAATCAGCCCCAGCATTTT.

At least ten counts were recorded for this clonotype. V gene TRBV5-1 combines with J gene TRBJ2-3; 8 nucleotides align to TRBD1. Trimming cost V 4 bases and J 4 bases; bases outside gene matches: 8. The CDR3 contains 15 residues. Germline values: CDR1 SGHRS, CDR2 YFSETQ. CDR3 amino acids: CASSPDRVWADTQYF. The CDR3 nucleotides are TGCGCCAGCAGCCCGGACAGGGTATGGGCAGATACGCAGTATTTT.

At least ten counts were recorded for this clonotype. V and J are TRBV12-3 or TRBV12-4 and TRBJ1-5; 9 bases are shared with TRBD1. After removal of 8 bases from V and 3 bases from J, the junction contained 5 bases not matched to a gene. The CDR3 extends over 14 amino acids. CDR3 loop: CASGGTGNNQPQHF. CDR3 coding DNA: TGTGCCAGCGGGGGGACAGGGAACAATCAGCCCCAGCATTTT.